A selection of T cell receptor beta chains follows, all from one sample in a study of blood T cell repertoires in COVID-19. The assay was immunoSEQ multiplex PCR, and TCRdb's table has in-frame clones only and misses some. The table has about 81,000 clones, approximately 91% seen once; the top ten hold less than 15%. The material sequenced was peripheral blood. The receptors originated from a man in his 70s with active or convalescent COVID-19. CDR3s include the opening cysteine and the closing phenylalanine or tryptophan. D genes are given only for firm matches. Where a row states a size, it is once, few, many or the class of an expanded clone; other rows omit it.

V gene	J gene	clone size	CDR3 length	D gene	CDR3 protein	CDR3 DNA
TRBV5-1	TRBJ2-1	.	15	TRBD2	CASSPTSGGAGEQFF	TGCGCCAGCAGCCCGACTAGCGGGGGAGCGGGCGAGCAGTTCTTC
TRBV3-1/TRBV3-2	TRBJ2-3	.	15	.	CASSRATFSTDTQYF	TGTGCCAGCAGCCGAGCGACCTTTAGCACAGATACGCAGTATTTT
TRBV11-3	TRBJ2-1	.	13	TRBD2	CASSLIAGGEQFF	TGTGCCAGCAGCTTAATTGCGGGGGGGGAGCAGTTCTTC
TRBV5-1	TRBJ2-3	.	16	TRBD2	CASSSLAGSGTDTQYF	TGCGCCAGCAGCAGCCTAGCGGGGTCTGGCACAGATACGCAGTATTTT
TRBV11-3	TRBJ2-3	.	14	.	CASSLGRATDTQYF	TGTGCCAGCAGCTTAGGCAGGGCGACAGATACGCAGTATTTT
TRBV29-1	TRBJ2-7	once	13	.	CSVETGSSYEQYF	TGCAGCGTTGAAACAGGGTCCTCCTACGAGCAGTACTTC
TRBV15	TRBJ2-1	.	15	.	CATSRERQKYNEQFF	TGTGCCACCAGCAGAGAAAGACAGAAATACAATGAGCAGTTCTTC
TRBV28	TRBJ1-5	once	13	.	CASRPQGFVAQHF	TGTGCCAGCAGACCACAGGGATTCGTGGCCCAGCATTTT
TRBV5-1	TRBJ2-7	.	14	TRBD1	CASSRQGESYEQYF	TGCGCCAGCAGCCGACAGGGAGAATCCTACGAGCAGTACTTC
TRBV28	TRBJ1-6	.	17	TRBD1	CASSSTGDRGRRSPLHF	TGTGCCAGCAGTTCCACGGGGGACAGGGGGCGCAGGTCACCCCTCCACTTT
TRBV7-2	TRBJ2-6	.	20	.	CASSLALPTWESSGANVLTF	TGTGCCAGCAGCTTAGCGCTGCCAACCTGGGAGAGCTCTGGGGCCAACGTCCTGACTTTC
TRBV6-2/TRBV6-3	TRBJ2-1	once	12	TRBD2	CASSRTSGEQFF	TGTGCCAGCAGTAGGACTAGCGGCGAGCAGTTCTTC
TRBV6-1	TRBJ1-5	.	16	.	CASSGSLEGGNQPQHF	TGTGCCAGCAGTGGGTCCCTCGAAGGGGGCAATCAGCCCCAGCATTTT
TRBV9	TRBJ2-7	.	16	TRBD2	CASSTKTSGNTYEQYF	TGTGCCAGCAGCACAAAGACTAGCGGGAATACCTACGAGCAGTACTTC
TRBV7-2	TRBJ1-4	once	14	.	CASSLETGYEKLFF	TGTGCCAGCAGCTTAGAGACAGGTTATGAAAAACTGTTTTTT
TRBV5-1	TRBJ1-2	.	15	TRBD1	CASSLGDRAHYGYTF	TGCGCCAGCAGCTTAGGAGACAGGGCCCACTATGGCTACACCTTC
TRBV11-2	TRBJ1-3	.	13	.	CASSIASGNTIYF	TGTGCCAGCAGCATAGCTTCTGGAAACACCATATATTTT
TRBV19	TRBJ2-5	.	15	.	CASRGTSDNMETQYF	TGTGCCAGTAGGGGGACATCGGATAACATGGAGACCCAGTACTTC
TRBV5-1	TRBJ2-1	.	15	TRBD2	CASSFTSGAHNEQFF	TGCGCCAGCAGCTTCACTAGCGGAGCCCACAATGAGCAGTTCTTC
TRBV4-2	TRBJ1-2	.	15	TRBD1	CASSWGGQGASGYTF	TGTGCCAGCAGCTGGGGGGGGCAGGGGGCGAGCGGCTACACCTTC
TRBV19	TRBJ1-3	few	19	TRBD1	CASSIGTGTGVNSGNTIYF	TGTGCCAGTAGTATAGGAACCGGGACAGGGGTGAACTCTGGAAACACCATATATTTT
TRBV7-6	TRBJ1-2	.	16	.	CASSLAPRGASEGYTF	TGTGCCAGCAGCTTGGCCCCTCGGGGGGCATCGGAGGGCTACACCTTC
TRBV5-1	TRBJ1-4	once	14	TRBD1	CASSLEGGNEKLFF	TGCGCCAGCAGCCTGGAAGGGGGCAATGAAAAACTGTTTTTT
TRBV19	TRBJ1-1	few	13	.	CASSIAQNTEAFF	TGTGCCAGTAGTATAGCACAGAACACTGAAGCTTTCTTT
TRBV28	TRBJ1-2	.	12	TRBD1	CASNMRQGGYTF	TGTGCCAGCAACATGAGACAGGGAGGCTACACCTTC
TRBV2	TRBJ2-3	.	13	.	CASRLQEPDTQYF	TGTGCCAGCAGGCTACAGGAGCCGGATACGCAGTATTTT
TRBV28	TRBJ1-2	.	12	TRBD1	CASSLTGTGYTF	TGTGCCAGCAGTTTGACAGGGACTGGCTACACCTTC
TRBV5-6	TRBJ1-1	.	13	TRBD1	CASSPGGWTEAFF	TGTGCCAGCAGCCCAGGGGGCTGGACTGAAGCTTTCTTT
TRBV19	TRBJ1-6	once	12	.	CASSMSNSPLHF	TGTGCCAGTAGTATGTCGAATTCACCCCTCCACTTT
TRBV6-5	TRBJ2-7	.	15	.	CASSTPGSFTYEQYF	TGTGCCAGCAGTACCCCGGGATCTTTCACCTACGAGCAGTACTTC
TRBV6-5	TRBJ2-1	.	12	TRBD2	CATRTSGNEQFF	TGTGCCACCAGAACTAGCGGGAATGAGCAGTTCTTC
TRBV18	TRBJ2-5	.	18	TRBD1	CASSPNLRTGRSQETQYF	TGTGCCAGCTCACCAAACCTCCGGACAGGGCGATCCCAAGAGACCCAGTACTTC
TRBV2	TRBJ2-5	once	17	TRBD2	CASTQERLAGAGETQYF	TGTGCCAGCACCCAAGAGAGACTAGCGGGGGCGGGAGAGACCCAGTACTTC
TRBV5-4	TRBJ1-2	.	14	TRBD1	CASSRGQGDYGYTF	TGTGCCAGCAGCCGGGGACAGGGTGACTATGGCTACACCTTC
TRBV10-3	TRBJ1-1	.	14	TRBD1	CAIKGQGASTEAFF	TGTGCCATCAAGGGACAGGGGGCGAGCACTGAAGCTTTCTTT
TRBV7-6	TRBJ1-3	.	16	.	CASSLSGHITGNTIYF	TGTGCCAGCAGCTTATCGGGACATATCACTGGAAACACCATATATTTT
TRBV5-6	TRBJ2-3	.	16	TRBD1	CASSLTPGGSSDTQYF	TGTGCCAGCAGCTTGACGCCAGGGGGCTCATCCGATACGCAGTATTTT
TRBV6-5	TRBJ1-2	.	14	.	CASSPREGSGGYTF	TGTGCCAGCAGTCCCCGGGAGGGATCGGGTGGCTACACCTTC
TRBV9	TRBJ2-5	.	14	.	CASSVVDSSETQYF	TGTGCCAGCAGCGTAGTAGACAGTTCGGAGACCCAGTACTTC
TRBV4-2	TRBJ2-2	.	13	.	CASSPRGTGELFF	TGTGCCAGCAGCCCTCGCGGGACCGGGGAGCTGTTTTTT
TRBV3-1/TRBV3-2	TRBJ1-1	.	15	.	CASSQVTGWDTEAFF	TGTGCCAGCAGCCAGGTAACAGGGTGGGACACTGAAGCTTTCTTT
TRBV6-6	TRBJ1-2	.	16	.	CASRGLGTRANYGYTF	TGTGCCAGCAGGGGGTTAGGGACAAGAGCTAACTATGGCTACACCTTC
TRBV7-9	TRBJ1-1	.	15	TRBD1	CASSFGTGFNTEAFF	TGTGCCAGCAGCTTCGGGACAGGGTTTAACACTGAAGCTTTCTTT
TRBV12-3/TRBV12-4	TRBJ1-6	.	12	.	CASSSGGSPLHF	TGTGCCAGCAGTTCCGGAGGTTCACCCCTCCACTTT
TRBV20-1	TRBJ2-7	once	12	TRBD1	CSASTGVHEQYF	TGCAGTGCTAGTACAGGGGTCCACGAGCAGTACTTC
TRBV9	TRBJ2-2	.	15	TRBD2	CASSVVAGEAGELFF	TGTGCCAGCAGCGTAGTAGCGGGGGAGGCCGGGGAGCTGTTTTTT
TRBV10-2	TRBJ1-1	once	14	.	CASSETGMNTEAFF	TGCGCCAGCAGTGAGACAGGGATGAACACTGAAGCTTTCTTT
TRBV27	TRBJ2-1	.	15	TRBD1	CASSSIGTGYNEQFF	TGTGCCAGCAGTTCCATCGGGACAGGCTACAATGAGCAGTTCTTC
TRBV18	TRBJ1-1	.	13	.	CASSPTEASEAFF	TGTGCCAGCTCACCGACCGAGGCTAGTGAAGCTTTCTTT
TRBV15	TRBJ2-1	.	16	.	CATSRGGRSSYNEQFF	TGTGCCACCAGCAGAGGGGGCAGAAGCTCCTACAATGAGCAGTTCTTC
TRBV9	TRBJ1-1	.	15	TRBD1	CASTRTGEVITEAFF	TGTGCCAGCACCCGGACAGGGGAGGTGATCACTGAAGCTTTCTTT
TRBV10-3	TRBJ2-3	.	16	.	CAISESGIAATDTQYF	TGTGCCATCAGTGAGTCGGGGATAGCGGCCACAGATACGCAGTATTTT
TRBV11-2	TRBJ2-4	.	16	TRBD2	CASSFSGARQGNIQYF	TGTGCCAGCAGCTTTAGCGGGGCCCGGCAGGGAAACATTCAGTACTTC
TRBV5-6	TRBJ2-5	.	14	.	CASSVRDMKQTQYF	TGTGCCAGCAGCGTGAGGGACATGAAACAGACCCAGTACTTC